The 21 T cell receptor beta chains reported below all come from one sample, sequenced in a study of identical twins. TCRdb used MiXCR to reprocess the 5' RACE reads, holding one entry per CDR3 protein. The repertoire consists of hundreds of thousands of distinct CDR3 sequences, with about 20% occurring once and the leading ten covering under 15%. The data were also submitted as part of a second study, on T cells expressing NK-cell markers.

Sequencing was performed on PBMCs. Receptors were obtained from a woman aged 18-35 years in good health.

This chain links TRBV5-1 with TRBJ2-1; 11 bases match TRBD2. The germline V gene encodes CDR1 SGHRS and CDR2 YFSETQ. V lost 4 bases and J lost 5; bases outside the gene matches: 8. The CDR3 covers 16 residues. In DNA form, the CDR3 reads TGCGCCAGCAGCCTAAGTAGCGGGAGGGCCGACAATGAGCAGTTCTTC. Protein product: CASSLSSGRADNEQFF. The entire variable domain, with the rest obtained from reference TRBV5-1 and TRBJ2-1, is as follows: KAGVTQTPRYLIKTRGQQVTLSCSPISGHRSVSWYQQTPGQGLQFLFEYFSETQRNKGNFPGRFSGRQFSNSRSEMNVSTLELGDSALYLCASSLSSGRADNEQFFGPGTRLTVL.

The chain links TRBV7-2 to TRBJ2-7; TRBD2 aligns across 11 bases. Trimming at V came to 5 bases and at J to 2 bases, leaving 5 bases not matched to a gene. This CDR3 is 15 amino acids long. Germline V gives CDR1 SGHTA, CDR2 FQGNSA. The CDR3 DNA sequence: TGTGCCAGCAGCCGCCTTAGCGGGAGGGCCTACGAGCAGTACTTC. As protein: CASSRLSGRAYEQYF.

The genes are TRBV27 and TRBJ2-7; 10 bases are shared with TRBD1. The CDR3 consists of 13 residues. V shed 6 bases, J shed 12 bases, and the junction held 11 bases outside the gene matches. Germline-derived CDR1 and CDR2 are MNHEY and SMNVEV (reference sequence). In DNA, the CDR3 is TGTGCCAGCAGGACAGGGGGCTTTATCGAGGCGTACTTC. Its translation: CASRTGGFIEAYF.

The table lists this clonotype with a few counts. V gene TRBV10-2 combines with J gene TRBJ2-3, with 8 bases matching TRBD2. The CDR3 has 16 amino acids. The V segment lost 5 bases and the J segment 2 bases; nucleotides outside the gene matches: 9. The germline V gene has CDR1 WSHSY and CDR2 SAAADI. The CDR3: CASSSPAAGATDTQYF. CDR3 sequence (DNA): TGCGCCAGCAGTTCCCCCGCAGCGGGGGCCACAGATACGCAGTATTTT.

J is TRBJ2-7 and V is TRBV20-1, with no clear D. The germline CDR1 and CDR2 sequences are DFQATT and SNEGSKA (reference sequence). Trimming left V 2 bases short and J 6 bases short, with 8 bases between. CDR3 length equals 11 residues. The DNA for the CDR3 is TGCAGTGCTAGAAAAGGAACCGAGCAGTACTTC. Its protein is CSARKGTEQYF.

This clonotype appeared many times. V is TRBV20-1 and J is TRBJ2-1, with 13 positions matching TRBD2. V trimming: 3 bases; J trimming: 3 bases; junction bases outside the gene matches: 17. Germline loops: CDR1 DFQATT, CDR2 SNEGSKA (reference sequence). This CDR3 is built from 20 residues. The CDR3 DNA reads TGCAGTGCTAGTCGTTATGTTGGCGGGACTAGCGGGACCGGCTACAATGAGCAGTTCTTC. Amino acids: CSASRYVGGTSGTGYNEQFF.

The rearrangement joins TRBV2 to TRBJ2-7, with D possibly TRBD2 on 5 matching bases. The V end lost 8 bases, the J end lost 2 bases, and 16 bases lay between the germline ends. CDR3 length: 14 amino acids. Germline CDR1 is SNHLY and CDR2 is FYNNEI. The CDR3 nucleotides are TGTGCCAGCCCGCCCGGGGTTAACCCCTACGAGCAGTACTTC. This sequence encodes CASPPGVNPYEQYF. The full variable domain, rest sourced from reference TRBV2 and TRBJ2-7, is EPEVTQTPSHQVTQMGQEVILRCVPISNHLYFYWYRQILGQKVEFLVSFYNNEISEKSEIFDDQFSVERPDGSNFTLKIRSTKLEDSAMYFCASPPGVNPYEQYFGPGTRLTVT.

There are many counts of this clonotype. The V and J genes are TRBV7-2 and TRBJ2-1, with TRBD2 matching over 9 bases. CDR3 length equals 15 residues. Per germline, CDR1 SGHTA and CDR2 FQGNSA. Trimming took 6 bases from V and 2 from J; bases not matched to a gene: 5. In DNA form, the CDR3 reads TGTGCCAGCAGTATAGCGGGGGTAACCTACAATGAGCAGTTCTTC. This sequence encodes CASSIAGVTYNEQFF.

This clonotype was counted a few times. V and J are TRBV18 and TRBJ2-1; D gene unclear. The CDR3 length is 12 residues. Trimming cost V 1 base and J 10 bases, with 8 bases left between them. Germline V lookup: CDR1 KGHSH, CDR2 LQKENI. CDR3 loop: CASSPLAHEQFF. CDR3 nucleotides: TGTGCCAGCTCACCACTCGCCCACGAGCAGTTCTTC.

The CDR3 protein is CASSVEHSNTGELFF. Here the CDR3 DNA reads TGTGCCAGCAGCGTTGAACACTCGAACACCGGGGAGCTGTTTTTT. The chain joins TRBV9 to TRBJ2-2; D is ambiguous. Germline V gene data show CDR1 as SGDLS and CDR2 as YYNGEE. The CDR3 is 15 amino acids. Between the trimmed V and J ends, which lost 2 bases and 0 bases, there was a span of 8 bases.

This sequence joins TRBV10-3 and TRBJ1-5; possible D gene TRBD1, 6 bases. This CDR3 comprises 13 residues. The V and J ends lost 7 bases and 4 bases respectively, with 11 bases between them. Germline-derived CDR1 and CDR2 are ENHRY and SYGVKD. CDR3 sequence: CAINGQKNQPQHF. In nucleotides, the CDR3 is TGTGCCATCAATGGACAGAAGAATCAGCCCCAGCATTTT.

This clonotype occurred many times. The chain combines TRBV12-3 or TRBV12-4 with TRBJ1-1, with D possibly being TRBD1 (6 bases). Trimming cost V 6 bases and J 10 bases, with 15 bases left between them. The CDR3 totals 12 residues. The CDR3 sequence is CASSRRGGGAFF. The CDR3 DNA follows: TGTGCCAGCAGCCGCAGGGGTGGTGGAGCTTTCTTT.

Ten or more counts support this clonotype. The chain has TRBV20-1 and TRBJ2-7; 9 bases line up with TRBD2. The length of the CDR3 is 13 residues. CDR1 DFQATT and CDR2 SNEGSKA come from the germline V gene (reference sequence). V was clipped by 1 base and J by 3 bases; unmatched bases: 1. As DNA, the CDR3 is TGCAGTGCTAGAGGGACTAGCGACTACGAGCAGTACTTC. It encodes CSARGTSDYEQYF.

The chain combines TRBV20-1 with TRBJ2-2; 12 bases fit TRBD2. Germline CDR1 and CDR2: DFQATT and SNEGSKA (reference sequence). With V trimmed by 1 base and J by 4 bases, 10 bases remained unmatched. This CDR3 has 18 residues. For the CDR3, the DNA is TGCAGTGCTAGAGGCAGGGCTAGCGGGGGGGGCTTCACCGGGGAGCTGTTTTTT. This translates into CSARGRASGGGFTGELFF.

This clonotype was picked up a small number of times. The chain recombines TRBV14 with TRBJ2-2; 7 nucleotides agree with TRBD2. Germline trimming cut 3 bases from V and 5 bases from J; bases unmatched to any gene: 6. The CDR3 has 15 residues. Germline assignment: CDR1 SGHDN and CDR2 FVKESK. The CDR3 DNA is TGTGCCAGCAGCCATCGACTAGCAGTAACCGGGGAGCTGTTTTTT. It encodes CASSHRLAVTGELFF.

This clonotype was picked up a small number of times. This chain joins TRBV5-4 and TRBJ2-7; either TRBD1 or TRBD2 may fit D (6 bases each). The CDR3 extends over 14 amino acids. V lost 0 bases, J lost 6 bases, and 13 bases lay in between. Germline V CDR1 and CDR2: SGHNT, YYREEE (reference sequence). The CDR3 DNA reads as TGTGCCAGCAGCTTGGGGGGGGCAGCGGGCGAGCAGTACTTC. Translation gives CASSLGGAAGEQYF.

This clonotype has just a few counts. This chain links TRBV29-1 with TRBJ2-1, with D possibly TRBD2 on 6 matching bases. V was clipped by 7 bases and J by 9 bases, with 16 bases between them. Per germline, CDR1 SQVTM and CDR2 ANQGSEA. The length of the CDR3 is 12 residues. The CDR3 bases are TGCAGCGCAACGACTAGTTATGGTGAGCAGTTCTTC. This translates into CSATTSYGEQFF.

V usage is TRBV29-1 and J usage is TRBJ2-7; D may be TRBD1 or TRBD2 (5 bases each). This CDR3 has 14 residues. The germline V and J ends were trimmed by 1 base and 1 base, with 11 bases remaining between them. Germline loops: CDR1 SQVTM, CDR2 ANQGSEA. The CDR3 DNA is TGCAGCGTTGAAGTGGGGACGGAATCCTACGAGCAGTACTTC. Its protein is CSVEVGTESYEQYF.

This clonotype was seen many times. The rearrangement joins TRBV12-3 or TRBV12-4 to TRBJ1-2; 7 bases fit TRBD1. The CDR3 contains 16 residues. V was pared by 4 bases and J by 3 bases, with 11 bases of the junction left unmatched. CDR3 residues: CASSSSPGQQDYGYTF. The CDR3 DNA follows: TGTGCCAGCAGTTCCTCACCGGGACAGCAAGACTATGGCTACACCTTC.

In this sample, this clonotype turned up many times. V and J are TRBV12-3 or TRBV12-4 and TRBJ1-1, with TRBD1 identical over 7 bases. Trimming cost V 5 bases and J 5 bases; bases outside gene matches: 11. The CDR3 totals 15 residues. CDR3 protein: CASSPTGSVETEAFF. CDR3 bases: TGTGCCAGCAGTCCGACAGGGTCGGTAGAGACTGAAGCTTTCTTT.

The table lists this clonotype with a few counts. The chain uses TRBV12-3 or TRBV12-4 and TRBJ2-3; 7 nucleotides line up with TRBD2. After removal of 4 bases from V and 4 bases from J, the junction contained 2 bases not matched to a gene. The CDR3 contains 13 residues. The CDR3 DNA is TGTGCCAGCAGTTACAGCGGGGCAGATACGCAGTATTTT. It specifies CASSYSGADTQYF.